This T cell receptor (beta chain) appears in the sequencing data of a study of cytotoxic CD8 clonotypes in ibrutinib-treated CLL. The table lists this clone with a few counts. Sequencing was performed with immunoSEQ multiplex PCR; in TCRdb, only in-frame clones are kept and a portion is missing. Found here are 20,000 to 30,000 clones, 65% to 70% of them singletons; the top ten hold 51%. This TCR was sampled from a human donor with chronic lymphocytic leukemia. This specimen was PBMCs, taken at disease progression, from a patient treated with ibrutinib.

The CDR3 loop is CASRLRGGVEQYF. CDR3 nucleotide sequence: TGTGCCAGCAGACTTCGCGGGGGGGTCGAGCAGTACTTC. The chain has TRBV27 and TRBJ2-7; 9 bases fit TRBD2. The germline V gene encodes CDR1 MNHEY and CDR2 SMNVEV (reference sequence). The CDR3 length is 13 residues. V was pared by 6 bases and J by 6 bases, with 6 bases of the junction left unmatched.